The 22 T cell receptor beta chains given below trace back to one sample, sequenced in a study of T cell repertoires in cytomegalovirus infection. One entry per CDR3 protein, called by TCRdb with MiXCR from the reads. The sample lists around 300,000 distinct CDR3 sequences, roughly a fifth occurring once. Their antigens remain unidentified. The sequenced sample was cultured PBMCs, obtained from culture after CMV antigen stimulation. Receptors originate from a human donor in good health (CMV status not recorded). Some clones in this sample may be carry-over from other donors' samples.

This clonotype showed up many times. CDR3 amino acids: CASSGTSGTNEQFF. The CDR3 DNA reads TGTGCCAGCAGCGGGACTAGCGGAACCAATGAGCAGTTCTTC. The chain has TRBV7-2 and TRBJ2-1; 11 bases line up with TRBD2. The ends lost 5 bases at V and 6 bases at J; junction bases unmatched: 3. CDR1 and CDR2 (germline): SGHTA, FQGNSA. The CDR3 runs to 14 residues. The whole variable domain, remainder taken from reference TRBV7-2 and TRBJ2-1, is GAGVSQSPSNKVTEKGKDVELRCDPISGHTALYWYRQSLGQGLEFLIYFQGNSAPDKSGLPSDRFSAERTGGSVSTLTIQRTQQEDSAVYLCASSGTSGTNEQFFGPGTRLTVL.

This chain links TRBV12-3 or TRBV12-4 with TRBJ2-5; D unclear. The CDR3 spans 14 residues. V was trimmed by 1 base and J by 7 bases, leaving 13 bases between them. The CDR3 nucleotides read TGTGCCAGCAGTTTAGACAGCAGCCGCGGGACCCAGTACTTC. Residues: CASSLDSSRGTQYF.

This clonotype was counted between two and nine times. J is TRBJ1-3 and V is TRBV27; no clear D. This CDR3 has 14 residues. Trimming shortened V by 0 bases and J by 4 bases, and 7 bases separated the two germline ends. Germline loops: CDR1 MNHEY, CDR2 SMNVEV (reference sequence). Here the CDR3 reads CASSLSTGGNTIYF. The CDR3 region has the DNA TGTGCCAGCAGTTTATCGACGGGGGGAAACACCATATATTTT.

This clonotype was detected only a few times. J is TRBJ2-6 and V is TRBV9; D might be TRBD1 or TRBD2, each matching 7 bases. From germline, CDR1 is SGDLS and CDR2 YYNGEE. This CDR3 region has 17 residues. The V gene lost 3 bases and the J gene lost 2 bases, with 15 bases spanning the gap. For the CDR3, the DNA is TGTGCCAGCAGCGCCAGGGGGGGGGAGACTGGGGCCAACGTCCTGACTTTC. Translation: CASSARGGETGANVLTF.

This clonotype was observed a few times. The chain uses TRBV19 and TRBJ2-1; 9 bases align to TRBD1. This CDR3 contains 15 residues. Germline V gene sequence: CDR1 LNHDA, CDR2 SQIVND (reference sequence). J lost 5 bases, V lost 5 bases, and 7 bases had no gene match. The CDR3 DNA reads TGTGCCAGTAGTTTTGACAGGGGGAACGACAATGAGCAGTTCTTC. Its protein product is CASSFDRGNDNEQFF.

The chain is built from TRBV19 and TRBJ2-1; 13 nucleotides line up with TRBD2. The CDR3 is made up of 14 amino acids. Germline CDR1 and CDR2: LNHDA and SQIVND (reference sequence). Trimming removed 6 bases from V and 7 bases from J; junction bases left unmatched: 3. This CDR3 reads CASSGLAGANEQFF. In DNA form, the CDR3 reads TGTGCCAGTAGCGGACTAGCGGGAGCTAATGAGCAGTTCTTC.

This clonotype occurred a few times. The rearrangement joins TRBV19 to TRBJ2-5; D gene ambiguous. Germline assignment: CDR1 LNHDA and CDR2 SQIVND (reference sequence). This CDR3 has 13 amino acids. Trimming shortened V by 3 bases and J by 5 bases, and 10 bases separated the two germline ends. The CDR3 spells CASSIPGRETQYF. CDR3 coding DNA: TGTGCCAGTAGTATTCCAGGAAGGGAGACCCAGTACTTC.

A few counts support this clonotype. V gene TRBV12-3 or TRBV12-4 combines with J gene TRBJ2-5, with 7 positions matching TRBD2. CDR3 length: 15 residues. V gave up 3 bases and J gave up 5 bases; unmatched junction bases: 9. The CDR3 nucleotides read TGTGCCAGCAGTTTCGTGGGCGGGAGATCGGAGACCCAGTACTTC. Amino acids: CASSFVGGRSETQYF.

This clonotype showed up many times. This chain links TRBV7-2 with TRBJ2-5; D uncertain. The CDR3 sequence is 12 residues long. Trimming took 5 bases from V and 5 from J, leaving 9 bases between them. Germline CDR1 SGHTA, CDR2 FQGNSA. The CDR3 region is CASSRARETQYF. CDR3 nucleotides: TGTGCCAGCAGCCGGGCCCGGGAGACCCAGTACTTC.

This sequence joins TRBV4-1 and TRBJ2-3, with D tentatively TRBD1 (7 bases). Germline CDR1 MGHRA, CDR2 YSYEKL. This CDR3 has 15 residues. V shed 4 bases and J shed 4 bases, with 15 bases lying between them. In DNA, the CDR3 is TGCGCCAGCAGCCGGGATCCCAGGGGGGCAGATACGCAGTATTTT. It codes for CASSRDPRGADTQYF.

The rearrangement joins TRBV12-5 to TRBJ2-2; D unclear. V was pared by 6 bases and J by 0 bases, with 11 bases between. Germline CDR1 reads LGHNT; CDR2 reads FRNRAP. CDR3 length equals 15 residues. The CDR3 DNA sequence: TGTGCTAGTGGACTCCTGGCGGCGAACACCGGGGAGCTGTTTTTT. This codes for CASGLLAANTGELFF.

The J gene is TRBJ2-1, the V gene TRBV27; 12 positions agree with TRBD2. Trimming cost V 6 bases and J 8 bases; bases outside gene matches: 5. This CDR3 spans 14 amino acids. From germline, CDR1 is MNHEY and CDR2 SMNVEV (reference sequence). For the CDR3, the DNA is TGTGCCAGCAGGCGGACTAGCGGGAACCATGAGCAGTTCTTC. Translating gives CASRRTSGNHEQFF.

The chain carries TRBV30 and TRBJ2-1; D gene unclear. This CDR3 spans 11 amino acids. Trimming pared 3 bases from V and 8 bases from J, leaving 8 bases between. Germline CDR1 reads GTSNPN; CDR2 reads SVGIG (reference sequence). CDR3 in DNA: TGTGCCTGGAGATTCGTAGATGAGCAGTTCTTC. As protein: CAWRFVDEQFF.

The V and J genes are TRBV30 and TRBJ2-1; 8 positions agree with TRBD2. J was trimmed by 13 bases and V by 4 bases; bases with no gene match: 6. The CDR3 contains 11 residues. Germline CDR1 and CDR2: GTSNPN and SVGIG (reference sequence). CDR3 loop: CAWNSGGAQFF. The CDR3 coding sequence is TGTGCCTGGAACAGCGGGGGTGCTCAGTTCTTC.

In its sample, this clonotype was seen once. The chain has TRBV6-2 or TRBV6-3 and TRBJ2-7; D possibly matches TRBD1 or TRBD2 (5 bases each). This CDR3 comprises 13 residues. V gave up 6 bases and J gave up 6 bases, with 15 bases separating them. Germline loops: CDR1 MNHEY, CDR2 SVGEGT. CDR3 in DNA: TGTGCCAGCAGGCCCGGGGACCGTCGCGAGCAGTACGTC. Its protein product is CASRPGDRREQYV.

This clonotype was observed many times. V gene TRBV7-6 combines with J gene TRBJ2-7, with TRBD2 identical over 9 bases. Per the germline V gene, CDR1 is SGHVS and CDR2 is FNYEAQ. CDR3 length equals 19 residues. V lost 1 base, J lost 2 bases, and 15 bases stayed unmatched. CDR3: CASSLGSGLAGPSPYEQYF. The CDR3 coding sequence is TGTGCCAGCAGCTTAGGTTCCGGGCTAGCGGGACCTTCGCCCTACGAGCAGTACTTC. The full variable domain, rest sourced from reference TRBV7-6 and TRBJ2-7, is GAGVSQSPRYKVTKRGQDVALRCDPISGHVSLYWYRQALGQGPEFLTYFNYEAQQDKSGLPNDRFSAERPEGSISTLTIQRTEQRDSAMYRCASSLGSGLAGPSPYEQYFGPGTRLTVT.

The chain recombines TRBV6-5 with TRBJ2-7, with 7 bases identical to TRBD1. This CDR3 spans 14 amino acids. Germline-derived CDR1 and CDR2 are MNHEY and SVGAGI. The V and J ends lost 2 bases and 2 bases, in that order; junction bases with no gene match: 3. In nucleotides, the CDR3 is TGTGCCAGCAGTTACGGACAGGTGGCCTACGAGCAGTACTTC. Translating gives CASSYGQVAYEQYF.

This clonotype was detected many times. The rearrangement uses TRBV29-1 and TRBJ2-5; D possibly corresponds to TRBD2 (6 bases). The CDR3 runs to 14 residues. Trimming stripped 6 bases from V and 3 bases from J, with 17 bases between. CDR1 and CDR2 (germline): SQVTM, ANQGSEA. CDR3 loop: CSVAGSGAKETQYF. Here the CDR3 DNA reads TGCAGCGTCGCAGGTAGCGGTGCGAAAGAGACCCAGTACTTC.

The genes are TRBV12-3 or TRBV12-4 and TRBJ2-1; weak D call: TRBD2 (6 bases). CDR3 length: 15 residues. Trimming removed 8 bases from V and 4 bases from J, with 18 bases in between. The CDR3 sequence is CASGGGRAIYNEQFF. CDR3 DNA sequence: TGTGCCAGCGGGGGAGGAAGAGCGATTTACAATGAGCAGTTCTTC.

J is TRBJ2-7 and V is TRBV6-2 or TRBV6-3, with a weak D call TRBD2 (5 bases). CDR3 size: 11 residues. Germline CDR1 and CDR2: MNHEY and SVGEGT. V was cut by 6 bases and J by 6 bases, with 9 bases left in between. The CDR3 nucleotides are TGTGCCAGCAGCTTGGGGAGCGAGCAGTACGTC. It is translated as CASSLGSEQYV.

In this sample, this clonotype turned up a few times. The chain has TRBV19 and TRBJ2-1; 9 bases fit TRBD1. Germline V lookup: CDR1 LNHDA, CDR2 SQIVND (reference sequence). The CDR3 is 12 residues long. V lost 6 bases, J lost 7 bases, and 1 base stayed unmatched. The CDR3 here is CASRDRGNEQFF. In nucleotides, the CDR3 is TGTGCCAGTAGAGACAGGGGGAATGAGCAGTTCTTC.

This clonotype showed up just a few times. The rearrangement links TRBV11-2 to TRBJ2-7; weak D call: TRBD2 (5 bases). The CDR3 spans 12 residues. Germline CDR1 is SGHAT and CDR2 is FQNNGV. Trimming removed 5 bases from V and 4 bases from J, with 9 bases in between. CDR3 nucleotides: TGTGCCAGCAGCGTGGGAGCATACGAGCAGTACGTC. Residues: CASSVGAYEQYV.